This TCR beta chain was profiled in a study of shared clonotypes between healthy human individuals. CDR3 length: 14 amino acids. J gave up 10 bases and V 4 bases, and 9 bases lay outside the gene matches. CDR1 SQVTM and CDR2 ANQGSEA come from the germline V gene. Findings and caveats of the study: Clonotypes which were not shared had lower generation probabilities than clonotypes that all four donors shared.

Running of the assay took place at deep level. How the authors handled the data: Filtering differed because ImmunoSEQ produced junction-only sequences that carried no quality scores. TCRdb keeps only in-frame clones here, not all; method: immunoSEQ multiplex PCR. From that table come the V and J calls and clone size; the DNA was used to work out D and trimming. Of roughly 330,000 clones listed, around 72% are singletons. This clone was counted between two and nine times. Its antigen remains unidentified. The chain couples TRBV29-1 to TRBJ2-1, with TRBD1 matching 11 bases. The TCR was taken from a man younger than 45 in good health. Specimen: memory CD4+ T cells sorted from blood. Subset described: CD45RA-negative fraction. CDR3 DNA sequence: TGCAGCGTTGTACCGGGACAGGGGGTCCGGGAGCAGTTCTTC. Residues: CSVVPGQGVREQFF.